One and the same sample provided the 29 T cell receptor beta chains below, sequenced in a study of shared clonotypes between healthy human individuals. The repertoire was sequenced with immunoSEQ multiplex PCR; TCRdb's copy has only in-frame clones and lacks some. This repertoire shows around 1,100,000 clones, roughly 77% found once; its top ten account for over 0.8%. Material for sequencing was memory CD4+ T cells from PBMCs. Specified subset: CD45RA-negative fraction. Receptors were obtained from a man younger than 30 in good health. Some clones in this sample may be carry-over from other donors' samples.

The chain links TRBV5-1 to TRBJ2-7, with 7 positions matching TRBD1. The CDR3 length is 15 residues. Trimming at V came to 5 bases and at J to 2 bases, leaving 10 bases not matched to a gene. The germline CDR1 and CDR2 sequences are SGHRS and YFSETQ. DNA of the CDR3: TGCGCCAGCAGAAAAACAGGGGAAGCGGCCTACGAGCAGTACTTC. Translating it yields CASRKTGEAAYEQYF.

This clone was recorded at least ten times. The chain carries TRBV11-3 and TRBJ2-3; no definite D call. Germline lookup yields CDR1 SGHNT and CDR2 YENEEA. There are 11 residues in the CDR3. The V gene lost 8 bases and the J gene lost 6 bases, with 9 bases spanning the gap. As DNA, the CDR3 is TGTGCCAGCCAGGTGGGGGATACGCAGTATTTT. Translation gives CASQVGDTQYF.

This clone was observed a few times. CDR3 nucleotide sequence: TGTGCCAGCATCGCAGGGGTGGGTGGCTACACCTTC. Its translation is CASIAGVGGYTF. The genes are TRBV6-1 and TRBJ1-2, with D maybe TRBD1 (6 bases). The CDR3 runs 12 residues. Germline CDR1 reads MNHNS; CDR2 reads SASEGT. V was clipped by 7 bases and J by 7 bases, with 13 bases between them.

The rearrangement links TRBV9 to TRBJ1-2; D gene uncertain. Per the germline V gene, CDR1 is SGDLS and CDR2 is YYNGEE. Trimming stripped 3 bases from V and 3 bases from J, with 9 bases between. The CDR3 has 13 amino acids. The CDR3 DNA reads TGTGCCAGCAGCGCCGGCTTTGACTATGGCTACACCTTC. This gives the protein CASSAGFDYGYTF.

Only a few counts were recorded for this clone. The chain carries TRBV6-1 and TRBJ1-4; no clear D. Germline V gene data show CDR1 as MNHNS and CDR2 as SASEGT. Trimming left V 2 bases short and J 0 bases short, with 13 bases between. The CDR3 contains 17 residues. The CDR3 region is CASSEPTVPATNEKLFF. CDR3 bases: TGTGCCAGCAGTGAACCTACCGTGCCTGCAACTAATGAAAAACTGTTTTTT.

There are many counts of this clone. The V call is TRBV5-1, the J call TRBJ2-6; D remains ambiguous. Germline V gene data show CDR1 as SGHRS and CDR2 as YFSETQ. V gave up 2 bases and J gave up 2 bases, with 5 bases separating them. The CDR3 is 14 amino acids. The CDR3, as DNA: TGCGCCAGCAGCTTTAGTGCTGGGGCCAACGTCCTGACTTTC. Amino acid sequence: CASSFSAGANVLTF.

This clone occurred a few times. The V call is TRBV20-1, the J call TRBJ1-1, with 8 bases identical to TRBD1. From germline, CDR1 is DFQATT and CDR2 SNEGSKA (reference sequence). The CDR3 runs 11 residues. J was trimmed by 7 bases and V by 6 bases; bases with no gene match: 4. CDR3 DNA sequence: TGCAGTGCCGCCGGACAGGGTGAAGCTTTCTTT. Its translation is CSAAGQGEAFF.

The CDR3 region is CASRYREDYGYTF. CDR3 in DNA: TGTGCCAGCAGGTACAGGGAAGACTATGGCTACACCTTC. The J gene is TRBJ1-2, the V gene TRBV27; D is perhaps TRBD1 (6 bases). Trimming cost V 6 bases and J 3 bases, with 11 bases left between them. Germline V lookup: CDR1 MNHEY, CDR2 SMNVEV (reference sequence). The CDR3 consists of 13 residues.

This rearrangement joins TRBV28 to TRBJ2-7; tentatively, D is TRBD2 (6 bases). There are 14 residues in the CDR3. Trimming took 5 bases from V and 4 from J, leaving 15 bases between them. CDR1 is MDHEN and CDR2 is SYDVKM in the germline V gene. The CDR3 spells CASSLTSAQYEQYF. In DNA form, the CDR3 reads TGTGCCAGCAGTCTGACTAGTGCTCAATACGAGCAGTACTTC.

The CDR3 DNA is TGCGCCAGCAGCTTGTCGGGGGAGAGGGAGACCCAGTACTTC. Translation: CASSLSGERETQYF. The chain uses TRBV5-1 and TRBJ2-5; the D gene is possibly TRBD2 (6 bases). The CDR3 covers 14 residues. Germline V gives CDR1 SGHRS, CDR2 YFSETQ. Trimming took 1 base from V and 5 from J, leaving 12 bases between them.

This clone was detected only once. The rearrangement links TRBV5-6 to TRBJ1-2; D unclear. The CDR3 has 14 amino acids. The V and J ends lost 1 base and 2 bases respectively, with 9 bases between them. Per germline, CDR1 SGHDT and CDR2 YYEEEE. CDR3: CASSLLRINYGYTF. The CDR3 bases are TGTGCCAGCAGCTTGTTGAGAATAAACTATGGCTACACCTTC.

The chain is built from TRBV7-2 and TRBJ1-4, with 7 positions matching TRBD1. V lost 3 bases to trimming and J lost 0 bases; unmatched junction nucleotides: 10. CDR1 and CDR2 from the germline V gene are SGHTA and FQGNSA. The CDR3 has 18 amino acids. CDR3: CASSLTGLGGATNEKLFF. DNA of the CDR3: TGTGCCAGCAGCTTGACAGGGCTGGGGGGGGCAACTAATGAAAAACTGTTTTTT.

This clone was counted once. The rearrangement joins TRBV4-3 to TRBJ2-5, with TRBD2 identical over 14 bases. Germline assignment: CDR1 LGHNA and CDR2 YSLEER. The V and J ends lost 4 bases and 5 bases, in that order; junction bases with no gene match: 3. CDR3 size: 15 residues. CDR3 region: CASSLRLAGGETQYF. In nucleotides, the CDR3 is TGCGCCAGCAGCCTCCGACTAGCGGGAGGGGAGACCCAGTACTTC.

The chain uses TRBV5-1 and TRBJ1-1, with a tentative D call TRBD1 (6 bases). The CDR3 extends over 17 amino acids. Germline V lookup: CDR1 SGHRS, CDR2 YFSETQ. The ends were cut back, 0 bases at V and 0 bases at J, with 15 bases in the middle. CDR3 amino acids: CASSLGTVGFMNTEAFF. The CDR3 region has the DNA TGCGCCAGCAGCTTGGGGACAGTTGGCTTCATGAACACTGAAGCTTTCTTT.

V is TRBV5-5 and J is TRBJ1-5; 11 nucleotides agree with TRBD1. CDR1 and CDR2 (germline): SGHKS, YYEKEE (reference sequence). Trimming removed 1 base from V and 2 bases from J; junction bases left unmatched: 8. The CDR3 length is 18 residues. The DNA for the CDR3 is TGTGCCAGCAGCTTGTCCGGACAGGGGGCTAATGGCAATCAGCCCCAGCATTTT. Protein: CASSLSGQGANGNQPQHF.

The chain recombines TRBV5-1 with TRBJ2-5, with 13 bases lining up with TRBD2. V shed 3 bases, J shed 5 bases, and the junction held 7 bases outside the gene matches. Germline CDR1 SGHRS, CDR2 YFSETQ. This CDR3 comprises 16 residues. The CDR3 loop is CASSSGLAGEGETQYF. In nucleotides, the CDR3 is TGCGCCAGCAGCTCCGGACTAGCGGGAGAGGGGGAGACCCAGTACTTC. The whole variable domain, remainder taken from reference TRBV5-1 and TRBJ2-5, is KAGVTQTPRYLIKTRGQQVTLSCSPISGHRSVSWYQQTPGQGLQFLFEYFSETQRNKGNFPGRFSGRQFSNSRSEMNVSTLELGDSALYLCASSSGLAGEGETQYFGPGTRLLVL.

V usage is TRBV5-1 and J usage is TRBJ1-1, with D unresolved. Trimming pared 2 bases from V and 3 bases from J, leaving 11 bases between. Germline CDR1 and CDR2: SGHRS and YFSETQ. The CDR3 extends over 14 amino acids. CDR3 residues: CASSFWQADTEAFF. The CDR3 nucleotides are TGCGCCAGCAGCTTCTGGCAGGCCGACACTGAAGCTTTCTTT.

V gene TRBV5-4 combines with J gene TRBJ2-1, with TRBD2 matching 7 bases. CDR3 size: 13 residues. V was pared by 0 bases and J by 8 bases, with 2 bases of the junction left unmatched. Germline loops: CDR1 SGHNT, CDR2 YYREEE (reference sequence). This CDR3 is CASSLALADEQFF. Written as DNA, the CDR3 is TGTGCCAGCAGCTTGGCCCTAGCGGATGAGCAGTTCTTC.

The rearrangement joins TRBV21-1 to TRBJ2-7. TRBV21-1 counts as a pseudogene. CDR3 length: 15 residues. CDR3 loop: CASSLEGDTLYEQYF. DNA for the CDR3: TGTGCCAGCAGCCTGGAGGGGGACACCTTATACGAGCAGTACTTC.

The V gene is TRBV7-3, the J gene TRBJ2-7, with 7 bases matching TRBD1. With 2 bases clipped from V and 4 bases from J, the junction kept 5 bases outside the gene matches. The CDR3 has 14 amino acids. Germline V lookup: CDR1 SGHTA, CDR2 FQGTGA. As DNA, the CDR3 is TGTGCCAGCAGCTTAGGTCCAGGGGGATACGAGCAGTACTTC. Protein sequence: CASSLGPGGYEQYF. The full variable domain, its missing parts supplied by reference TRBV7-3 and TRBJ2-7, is GAGVSQTPSNKVTEKGKYVELRCDPISGHTALYWYRQSLGQGPEFLIYFQGTGAADDSGLPNDRFFAVRPEGSVSTLKIQRTERGDSAVYLCASSLGPGGYEQYFGPGTRLTVT.

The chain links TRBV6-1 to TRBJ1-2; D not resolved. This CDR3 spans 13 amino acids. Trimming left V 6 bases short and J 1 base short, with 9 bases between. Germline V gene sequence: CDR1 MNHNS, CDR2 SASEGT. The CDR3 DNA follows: TGTGCCAGCAGCGCTAGACTTAACTATGGCTACACCTTC. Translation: CASSARLNYGYTF.

CDR3 loop: CASSKRPLGHSYEQYF. CDR3 coding DNA: TGTGCCAGCAGCAAACGGCCTTTGGGACACAGCTACGAGCAGTACTTC. This chain connects TRBV21-1 to TRBJ2-7; the table's D call of TRBD1 was not tested on the DNA. TRBV21-1 is deemed a pseudogene. The CDR3 covers 16 residues.

The CDR3 DNA sequence: TGTGCCAGCAGCGTAGAAACTAGCGGGATAGACAATGAGCAGTTCTTC. Its protein is CASSVETSGIDNEQFF. V is TRBV9 and J is TRBJ2-1, with TRBD2 matching over 10 bases. The trim removed 0 bases at V and 5 bases at J, leaving 5 bases unmatched. CDR1 and CDR2 from the germline V gene are SGDLS and YYNGEE. This CDR3 spans 16 amino acids.

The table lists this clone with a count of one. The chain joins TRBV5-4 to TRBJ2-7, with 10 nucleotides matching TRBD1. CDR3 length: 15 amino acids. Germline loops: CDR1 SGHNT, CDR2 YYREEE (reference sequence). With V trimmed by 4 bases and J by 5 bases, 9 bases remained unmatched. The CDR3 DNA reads TGTGCCAGCAGCCCATGGTCGACAGGGGGCGACGAGCAGTACTTC. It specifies CASSPWSTGGDEQYF.

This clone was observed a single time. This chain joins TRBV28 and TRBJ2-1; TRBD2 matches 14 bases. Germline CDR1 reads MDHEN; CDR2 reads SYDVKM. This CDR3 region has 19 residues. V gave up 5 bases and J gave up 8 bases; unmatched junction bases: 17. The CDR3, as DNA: TGTGCCAGCAGTCCTACCGACCTGGGACTAGCGGGAGAGACATATGAGCAGTTCTTC. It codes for CASSPTDLGLAGETYEQFF. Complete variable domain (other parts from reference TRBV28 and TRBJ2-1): DVKVTQSSRYLVKRTGEKVFLECVQDMDHENMFWYRQDPGLGLRLIYFSYDVKMKEKGDIPEGYSVSREKKERFSLILESASTNQTSMYLCASSPTDLGLAGETYEQFFGPGTRLTVL.

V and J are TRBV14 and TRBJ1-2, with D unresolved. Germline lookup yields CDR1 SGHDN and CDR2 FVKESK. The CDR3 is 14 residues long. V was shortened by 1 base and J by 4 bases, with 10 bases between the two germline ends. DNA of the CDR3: TGTGCCAGCAGCCAAGGCCAGGCTACCTATGGCTACACCTTC. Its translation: CASSQGQATYGYTF.

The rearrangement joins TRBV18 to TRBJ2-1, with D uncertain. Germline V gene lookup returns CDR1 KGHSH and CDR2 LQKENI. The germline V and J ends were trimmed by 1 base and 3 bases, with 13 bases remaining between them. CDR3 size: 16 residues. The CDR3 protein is CASSPLTVSNYNEQFF. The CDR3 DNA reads TGTGCCAGCTCACCACTAACGGTCTCGAACTACAATGAGCAGTTCTTC.

The CDR3 is CASSPETGANYGYTF. The CDR3 nucleotides read TGTGCCAGCTCACCTGAGACAGGAGCTAACTATGGCTACACCTTC. The chain couples TRBV18 to TRBJ1-2; weak D call: TRBD1 (6 bases). This CDR3 has 15 amino acids. Germline V gene sequence: CDR1 KGHSH, CDR2 LQKENI. V was clipped by 3 bases and J by 0 bases, with 11 bases between them.

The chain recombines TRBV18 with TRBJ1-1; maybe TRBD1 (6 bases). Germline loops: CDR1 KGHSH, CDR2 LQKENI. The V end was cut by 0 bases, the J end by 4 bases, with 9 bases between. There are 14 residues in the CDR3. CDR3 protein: CASSPPRGGTEAFF. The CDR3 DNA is TGTGCCAGCTCACCACCCAGGGGTGGCACTGAAGCTTTCTTT.